These 5 T cell receptor beta chains were all obtained from the same sample, sequenced in a study of T cell responses to AZD1222 COVID-19 vaccine. Only in-frame clones appear in the TCRdb table, and some are missing; sequencing was by immunoSEQ multiplex PCR. The table has 120,000 to 150,000 clones, about 90% seen once. The input for sequencing was peripheral blood, taken on day 0 of AZD1222 vaccination. The origin of the receptors is an adult in good health.

This chain connects TRBV3-1 (or the pseudogene TRBV3-2) to TRBJ1-1; D gene unclear. CDR3 size: 15 residues. Trimming took 5 bases from V and 4 from J, leaving 17 bases between them. Germline V CDR1 and CDR2: LGHDT, YNNKEL (reference sequence). The CDR3 sequence is CASSFLGPIRTEAFF. CDR3 coding DNA: TGTGCCAGCAGCTTTTTGGGTCCAATTCGCACTGAAGCTTTCTTT.

CDR3 sequence: CASSPLRQGEAFF. The DNA for the CDR3 is TGTGCCAGCAGCCCCCTTCGGCAGGGTGAAGCTTTCTTT. This chain joins TRBV12-3 or TRBV12-4 and TRBJ1-1; tentative D call: TRBD1 (5 bases). The CDR3 loop spans 13 amino acids. Trimming took off 6 bases at V and 7 bases at J, with 15 bases between the two ends.

The chain is built from TRBV7-2 and TRBJ2-1; 9 bases match TRBD2. Germline lookup yields CDR1 SGHTA and CDR2 FQGNSA. This CDR3 comprises 17 residues. The trim removed 3 bases at V and 8 bases at J, leaving 14 bases unmatched. CDR3 coding DNA: TGTGCCAGCAGCTTCCCGGGGACTAGCCCTACCTGGGATGAGCAGTTCTTC. Amino acid sequence: CASSFPGTSPTWDEQFF.

V usage is TRBV6-5 and J usage is TRBJ1-2; D is undetermined. CDR3 length: 12 residues. Germline CDR1 MNHEY, CDR2 SVGAGI. Trimming stripped 6 bases from V and 6 bases from J, with 11 bases between. The CDR3 sequence: CASSLVDDGYTF. Here the CDR3 DNA reads TGTGCCAGCAGCCTCGTTGATGATGGCTACACCTTC.

This clone showed up just once. This chain joins TRBV18 and TRBJ1-5; tentative D call: TRBD1 (5 bases). The CDR3 has 15 residues. The V and J ends lost 4 bases and 3 bases respectively, with 13 bases between them. Looked up from germline, CDR1 is KGHSH and CDR2 is LQKENI. The CDR3 DNA sequence: TGTGCCAGCTCACGCGAGGGACCGAACAATCAGCCCCAGCATTTT. Its translation is CASSREGPNNQPQHF.